Listed below are T cell receptor beta chains from one sample, sequenced in a study of neurological immune-mediated disorders. Each CDR3 protein is one row after TCRdb ran MiXCR on the 5' RACE reads. This table holds just over 20,000 distinct CDR3 sequences, 15% to 20% found once. Specimen: CD8+ T cells from blood. Receptors originate from a woman under 30 with multiple sclerosis. Each CDR3 is given with its conserved first and last residue. The D gene is left open where the match is weak. Expanded clones are given a class, and other clones once, few, many or no size at all.

TRBV20-1,TRBD2,medium-sized,TRBJ2-1,CSARLAGVHNEQFF,TGCAGTGCTCGACTAGCGGGAGTCCACAATGAGCAGTTCTTC
TRBV5-1,TRBD1,.,TRBJ2-7,CASSPRTGTAEEQYF,TGCGCCAGCAGCCCCCGGACAGGGACCGCCGAAGAGCAGTACTTC
TRBV28,.,many,TRBJ2-7,CASTRGHSTSYEQYF,TGTGCCAGCACCCGGGGACACAGCACTTCCTACGAGCAGTACTTC
TRBV5-1,.,once,TRBJ1-5,CASSLEGNQHQHF,TGCGCCAGCAGCTTGGAAGGTAATCAGCACCAGCATTTT
TRBV4-3,.,few,TRBJ1-6,CASSQDQGRNSPLHF,TGCGCCAGCAGCCAAGATCAGGGCCGTAATTCACCCCTCCACTTT
TRBV12-3/TRBV12-4,.,medium-sized,TRBJ1-4,CASSLKGSGEKLFF,TGTGCCAGCAGTTTGAAGGGCTCAGGAGAAAAACTGTTTTTT
TRBV10-2,TRBD1,many,TRBJ1-2,CASGTGTNYGYTF,TGCGCCAGCGGGACAGGGACTAACTATGGCTACACCTTC
TRBV20-1,.,many,TRBJ2-7,CSAPLYWGPQEQYF,TGCAGTGCCCCCCTTTATTGGGGGCCGCAAGAGCAGTACTTC
TRBV10-1,.,many,TRBJ2-3,CASSETYGDTQYF,TGCGCCAGCAGTGAAACCTATGGGGATACGCAGTATTTT
TRBV19,.,.,TRBJ1-5,CASSITGRESHQPQHF,TGTGCCAGTAGTATCACAGGGAGGGAGAGTCATCAGCCCCAGCATTTT
TRBV20-1,.,many,TRBJ1-5,CSARDSPGSVQPQHF,TGCAGTGCTAGAGATTCCCCGGGGTCGGTTCAGCCCCAGCATTTT
TRBV19,.,few,TRBJ2-6,CASSPGGSSSGANVLTF,TGTGCCAGTAGTCCAGGGGGGAGTAGCTCTGGGGCCAACGTCCTGACTTTC
TRBV6-5,.,many,TRBJ1-1,CASRHQQGPGSEAFF,TGTGCCAGCAGGCACCAACAGGGCCCAGGCTCTGAAGCTTTCTTT
TRBV29-1,TRBD1,medium-sized,TRBJ1-1,CSVPTGDTEAFF,TGCAGCGTTCCGACAGGGGACACTGAAGCTTTCTTT
TRBV24-1,TRBD1,many,TRBJ1-5,CATSSGQGNNQPQHF,TGTGCCACCAGTTCAGGACAGGGGAACAATCAGCCCCAGCATTTT
TRBV11-2,.,.,TRBJ2-2,CASSLPTPPNTGELFF,TGTGCCAGCAGCTTACCAACACCTCCTAACACCGGGGAGCTGTTTTTT
TRBV5-1,.,many,TRBJ2-1,CASRTEGGVDYNEQFF,TGCGCCAGCAGGACAGAGGGGGGGGTAGATTACAATGAGCAGTTCTTC
TRBV6-4,.,many,TRBJ2-3,CASSDSPGADTQYF,TGTGCCAGCAGTGACTCCCCGGGAGCAGATACGCAGTATTTT
TRBV11-2,.,many,TRBJ2-4,CASSLGRETKNIQYF,TGTGCCAGCAGCTTGGGCAGAGAAACCAAAAACATTCAGTACTTC
TRBV20-1,.,medium-sized,TRBJ2-1,CSARDLHGQTNEQFF,TGCAGTGCTAGAGATTTGCACGGCCAAACGAATGAGCAGTTCTTC
TRBV18,TRBD1,many,TRBJ2-1,CASSRPGTAYNEQFF,TGTGCCAGCTCAAGACCCGGGACAGCGTACAATGAGCAGTTCTTC
TRBV28,.,many,TRBJ1-4,CASSPGWAVNEKLFF,TGTGCCAGCAGCCCTGGGTGGGCTGTGAATGAAAAACTGTTTTTT
TRBV29-1,.,many,TRBJ1-1,CSVHQGENTEAFF,TGCAGCGTTCACCAGGGTGAGAACACTGAAGCTTTCTTT
TRBV9,.,.,TRBJ1-1,CASSVEVRNTEAFF,TGTGCCAGCAGCGTAGAGGTCAGGAACACTGAAGCTTTCTTT
TRBV9,.,many,TRBJ2-5,CASSVEGLGAKETQYF,TGTGCCAGCAGCGTAGAGGGACTCGGTGCTAAGGAGACCCAGTACTTC
TRBV27,.,many,TRBJ1-1,CASSLSTGVNTEAFF,TGTGCCAGCAGTTTATCGACGGGGGTAAACACTGAAGCTTTCTTT
TRBV29-1,TRBD1,medium-sized,TRBJ1-4,CSVEPDRGNEKLFF,TGCAGCGTTGAACCGGACAGGGGAAATGAAAAACTGTTTTTT
TRBV21-1,.,many,TRBJ1-5,CASSKAQTGRRQPQHF,TGTGCCAGCAGCAAAGCGCAGACAGGGAGGCGTCAGCCCCAGCATTTT
TRBV29-1,.,medium-sized,TRBJ1-3,CSAPGSGNTIYF,TGCAGCGCCCCAGGCTCTGGAAACACCATATATTTT
TRBV20-1,.,many,TRBJ2-1,CSARSGVSYNEQFF,TGCAGTGCTAGATCCGGGGTCTCCTACAATGAGCAGTTCTTC
TRBV9,TRBD1,many,TRBJ1-6,CASSPTRGSSSPLHF,TGTGCCAGCAGCCCGACCAGGGGGAGTAGTTCACCCCTCCACTTT
TRBV12-3/TRBV12-4,TRBD2,many,TRBJ2-7,CASSLAPGLAGGPYEQYF,TGTGCCAGCAGTTTAGCTCCCGGGTTGGCGGGGGGGCCTTACGAGCAGTACTTC
TRBV7-2,.,many,TRBJ1-4,CASSLAGPVTTNEKLFF,TGTGCCAGCAGCTTAGCGGGGCCAGTTACAACTAATGAAAAACTGTTTTTT
TRBV7-2,TRBD1,.,TRBJ1-1,CASKNGQGATKPEAFF,TGTGCCAGCAAAAATGGACAGGGGGCGACAAAGCCTGAAGCTTTCTTT
TRBV7-2,.,medium-sized,TRBJ2-7,CASSALGREQYF,TGTGCCAGCAGCGCTTTGGGGCGGGAGCAGTACTTC
TRBV18,TRBD1,.,TRBJ2-1,CASSLRQGADFNEQFF,TGTGCCAGCTCACTTCGACAGGGGGCAGATTTCAATGAGCAGTTCTTC
TRBV29-1,.,medium-sized,TRBJ1-2,CSVAVRPYGYTF,TGCAGCGTTGCGGTCAGGCCCTATGGCTACACCTTC